These T cell receptor beta chains were read from a single sample in a study of tumor-infiltrating lymphocytes in localized non-small cell lung cancer. Only in-frame clones appear in the TCRdb table, and some are missing; sequencing was by immunoSEQ multiplex PCR. The data show 5,500 to 8,500 clones, with 74% seen just once and around 11% held by the top ten. Sequencing was performed on lung tumor tissue. These receptors were taken from a human donor with non-small cell lung cancer. The CDR3 runs from the conserved cysteine through the conserved F or W.

CDR3aa	j_gene	v_gene
CASSVGLAGIEQYF	TRBJ2-7	TRBV9
CASSQLQGANTEAFF	TRBJ1-1	TRBV5-1
CASSPRGQGSNTEAFF	TRBJ1-1	TRBV18
CASSPPFLTGELFF	TRBJ2-2	TRBV9
CASSYTTGVTPLHF	TRBJ1-6	TRBV6-5
CASSGSTDYGYTF	TRBJ1-2	TRBV18
CASSLGQGRNQPQHF	TRBJ1-5	TRBV5-1
CASMFRDNTDTQYF	TRBJ2-3	TRBV19
CASSPGPPPETQYF	TRBJ2-5	TRBV18
CASSLAAGTGSEQYF	TRBJ2-7	TRBV7-7
CASSLDRLGGAYNEQFF	TRBJ2-1	TRBV7-9
CASSYNGGREKLFF	TRBJ1-4	TRBV6-5
CASGLRGASDTQYF	TRBJ2-3	TRBV2
CASGLGGLAGTHTQYF	TRBJ2-3	TRBV12-5
CASSLRGGAPYNEQFF	TRBJ2-1	TRBV9
CASSYRVGEKLFF	TRBJ1-4	TRBV6-5
CATTKLAGDEQYF	TRBJ2-7	TRBV15
CASSQLGTLGNTIYF	TRBJ1-3	TRBV4-1
CASSFGGGENQPQHF	TRBJ1-5	TRBV5-4
CASSDDGFYEQYF	TRBJ2-7	TRBV2
CASSLRGIYNEQFF	TRBJ2-1	TRBV7-6
CASSSQGVDTQYF	TRBJ2-3	TRBV11-3
CASSLVASGNEQFF	TRBJ2-1	TRBV11-3
CASSEFTGELFF	TRBJ2-2	TRBV9
CATRDGDNSPLHF	TRBJ1-6	TRBV19
CASSPLRQNTGELFF	TRBJ2-2	TRBV18
CAWRSTGVRGYTF	TRBJ1-2	TRBV30
CASRGQYTGELFF	TRBJ2-2	TRBV7-2
CASSLGTGGGWANTEAFF	TRBJ1-1	TRBV7-2
CASSPGLAVREQYF	TRBJ2-7	TRBV13
CSARRDYEQYF	TRBJ2-7	TRBV20-1
CASSLRDRDTGELFF	TRBJ2-2	TRBV7-6
CAWGRDRDAEAFF	TRBJ1-1	TRBV30
CASKILMNTEAFF	TRBJ1-1	TRBV6-5
CASSLASGGSGYTF	TRBJ1-2	TRBV11-2
CASRGVDTEAFF	TRBJ1-1	TRBV19
CASSQGGNTEAFF	TRBJ1-1	TRBV11-3
CASRDRYNSPLHF	TRBJ1-6	TRBV5-1